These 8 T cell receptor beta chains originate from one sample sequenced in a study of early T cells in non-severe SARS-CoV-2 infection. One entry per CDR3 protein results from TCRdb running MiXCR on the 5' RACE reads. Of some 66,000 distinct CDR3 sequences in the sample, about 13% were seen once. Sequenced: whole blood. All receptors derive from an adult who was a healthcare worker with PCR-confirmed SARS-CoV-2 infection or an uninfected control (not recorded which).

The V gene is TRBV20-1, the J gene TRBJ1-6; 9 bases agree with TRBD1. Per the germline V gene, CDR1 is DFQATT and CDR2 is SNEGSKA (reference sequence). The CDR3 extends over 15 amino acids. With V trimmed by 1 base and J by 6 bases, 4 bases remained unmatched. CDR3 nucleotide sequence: TGCAGTGCTAGAGGCGGACAGGGGTTTAATTCACCCCTCCACTTT. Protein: CSARGGQGFNSPLHF.

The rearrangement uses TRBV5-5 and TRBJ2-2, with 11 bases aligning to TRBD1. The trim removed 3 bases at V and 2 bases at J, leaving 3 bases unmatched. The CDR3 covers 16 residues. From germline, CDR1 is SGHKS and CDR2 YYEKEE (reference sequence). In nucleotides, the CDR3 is TGTGCCAGCAGCTCGTGGACAGGGGGCAACACCGGGGAGCTGTTTTTT. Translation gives CASSSWTGGNTGELFF.

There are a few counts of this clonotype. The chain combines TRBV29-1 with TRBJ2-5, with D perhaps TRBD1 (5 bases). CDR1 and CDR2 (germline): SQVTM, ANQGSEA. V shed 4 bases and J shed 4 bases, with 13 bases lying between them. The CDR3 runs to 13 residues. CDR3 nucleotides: TGCAGCGTTGGGGGCGGTGTTAGAGAGACCCAGTACTTC. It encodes CSVGGGVRETQYF.

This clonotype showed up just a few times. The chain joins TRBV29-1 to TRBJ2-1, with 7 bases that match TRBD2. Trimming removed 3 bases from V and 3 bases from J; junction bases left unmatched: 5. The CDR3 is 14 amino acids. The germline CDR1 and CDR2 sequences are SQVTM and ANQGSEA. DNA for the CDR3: TGCAGCGTTGAGGGGTGGGAGGGCTACAATGAGCAGTTCTTC. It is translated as CSVEGWEGYNEQFF.

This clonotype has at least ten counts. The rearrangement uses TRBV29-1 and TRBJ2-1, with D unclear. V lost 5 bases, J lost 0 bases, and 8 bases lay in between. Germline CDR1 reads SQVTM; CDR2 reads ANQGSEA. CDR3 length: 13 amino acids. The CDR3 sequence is CSVSTTSYNEQFF. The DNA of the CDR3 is TGCAGCGTTTCAACTACCTCCTACAATGAGCAGTTCTTC.

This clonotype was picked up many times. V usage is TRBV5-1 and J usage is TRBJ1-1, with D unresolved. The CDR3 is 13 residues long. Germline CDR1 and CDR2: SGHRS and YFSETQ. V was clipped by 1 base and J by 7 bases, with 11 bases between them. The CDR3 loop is CASSLNDEVEAFF. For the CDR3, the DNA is TGCGCCAGCAGCTTGAATGACGAAGTTGAAGCTTTCTTT.

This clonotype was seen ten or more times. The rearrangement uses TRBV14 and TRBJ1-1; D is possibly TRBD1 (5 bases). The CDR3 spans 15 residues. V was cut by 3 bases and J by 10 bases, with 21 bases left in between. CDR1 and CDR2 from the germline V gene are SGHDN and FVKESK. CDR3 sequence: CASSHSNSLSGTAFF. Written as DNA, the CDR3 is TGTGCCAGCAGCCATTCTAACTCTTTGTCGGGGACAGCTTTCTTT.

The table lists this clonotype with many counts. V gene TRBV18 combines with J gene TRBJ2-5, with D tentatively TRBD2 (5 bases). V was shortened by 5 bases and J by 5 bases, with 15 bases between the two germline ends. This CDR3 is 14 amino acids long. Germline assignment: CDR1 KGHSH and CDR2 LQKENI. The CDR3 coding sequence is TGTGCCAGCTCAGAACTAGGTCCTCAGGAGACCCAGTACTTC. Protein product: CASSELGPQETQYF.